This T cell receptor beta chain comes out of a study of blood T cell repertoires in COVID-19. Looking at the study overall: In each case, the material was cDNA or gDNA derived from T cells, B-cell-depleted T cells, or PBMCs.

Sequencing was performed with immunoSEQ multiplex PCR; in TCRdb, only in-frame clones are kept and a portion is missing. The sample consists of some 300,000 clones, around nine tenths of them appearing once. Germline trimming cut 7 bases from V and 2 bases from J; bases unmatched to any gene: 4. Germline CDR1 and CDR2: MDHEN and SYDVKM. The CDR3 extends over 14 amino acids. The sequenced sample was PBMCs or T cells enriched from blood (not recorded which). This rearrangement joins TRBV28 to TRBJ2-7, with TRBD2 identical over 11 bases. The TCR originated in a woman in her fifties or sixties in a cohort exposed to, infected with or recovered from COVID-19 (not recorded which). The CDR3 bases are TGTGCCAGCAATAGCGGGAGGGGAGCCTACGAGCAGTACTTC. This sequence encodes CASNSGRGAYEQYF.